This TCR beta chain was sequenced for a study of blood T cell repertoires in COVID-19. Turning to the study itself: The United States, Italy and Spain supplied acute and convalescent COVID-19 samples. PBMCs, B-cell-depleted T cells, or T cells were the source of the cDNA or gDNA that made up the material.

As originally analysed: Estimated nucleated cell counts came from reference gene primer amplification. Assay: immunoSEQ multiplex PCR; the TCRdb copy retains only in-frame clones and omits some. The DNA was the basis for D and trimming; V, J and clone size are from that table. The data contain some 200,000 clones, just under 85% of them singletons. Germline V gives CDR1 MNHEY, CDR2 SVGEGT. The length of the CDR3 is 14 residues. V lost 6 bases and J lost 0, with 10 bases in between. This TCR was recovered from a human donor with acute or convalescent COVID-19. The donor label of this sample is uncertain. V gene TRBV6-2 or TRBV6-3 combines with J gene TRBJ2-3; D unresolved. Sequenced sample: peripheral blood. The CDR3 spells CASSFDTSTDTQYF. CDR3 DNA sequence: TGTGCCAGCAGCTTCGACACCAGCACAGATACGCAGTATTTT.